The next 10 T cell receptor beta chains were all read from a single sample in a study of shared clonotypes between healthy human individuals. Here immunoSEQ multiplex PCR was the method, and the copy in TCRdb shows in-frame clones only, minus some. The profile covers approximately 2,300,000 clones, with 80% to 95% appearing a single time and around 0.4% taken by the ten largest. The sample consisted of naive CD4+ T cells from PBMCs. Subset given: CD45RA+ positively selected. The receptors stem from a young man in good health. Some clones in this sample may be carry-over from other donors' samples.

The chain uses TRBV6-5 and TRBJ2-2; D is ambiguous. V lost 2 bases to trimming and J lost 7 bases, with 11 bases between them. Germline V gives CDR1 MNHEY, CDR2 SVGAGI. The CDR3 is made up of 14 amino acids. CDR3 sequence (DNA): TGTGCCAGCAGTTACGGTCAAAAGCGCGGGGAGCTGTTTTTT. Its translation: CASSYGQKRGELFF.

This sequence joins TRBV7-9 and TRBJ2-5; possible D gene TRBD2, 5 bases. The germline CDR1 and CDR2 sequences are SEHNR and FQNEAQ (reference sequence). V lost 5 bases, J lost 3 bases, and 22 bases lay in between. This CDR3 region has 17 residues. The CDR3 loop is CASSATAETQHKETQYF. The CDR3 nucleotides read TGTGCCAGCAGCGCAACAGCGGAGACTCAACACAAAGAGACCCAGTACTTC.

The chain recombines TRBV18 with TRBJ1-4; 7 bases map to TRBD1. In germline, CDR1 is KGHSH, CDR2 LQKENI. The CDR3 is 14 amino acids. J gave up 2 bases and V 4 bases, and 1 base lay outside the gene matches. This CDR3 reads CASSLTGTNEKLFF. The CDR3 region has the DNA TGTGCCAGCTCACTGACAGGGACTAATGAAAAACTGTTTTTT.

This clone was detected once. The chain links TRBV5-1 to TRBJ2-1, with TRBD2 matching 8 bases. The V gene's germline CDR1 is SGHRS and CDR2 YFSETQ. The J segment lost 6 bases and the V segment lost 5 bases, leaving 13 bases of the junction unmatched. The CDR3 covers 16 residues. CDR3 coding DNA: TGCGCCAGCAGACTGCCCGGGAGCGGGAGTATCAATGAGCAGTTCTTC. Protein sequence: CASRLPGSGSINEQFF.

This clone was found once. The rearrangement links TRBV7-6 to TRBJ1-5; D possibly corresponds to TRBD1 (6 bases). The V and J ends lost 4 bases and 7 bases respectively, with 11 bases between them. The CDR3 loop spans 13 amino acids. The germline V gene has CDR1 SGHVS and CDR2 FNYEAQ. CDR3 nucleotide sequence: TGTGCCAGCAGCTCCCGGAGGGGGCAGCCCCAGCATTTT. Translation gives CASSSRRGQPQHF.

This clone was detected once. The chain has TRBV7-9 and TRBJ1-1; D not certain. This CDR3 region has 14 residues. In germline, CDR1 is SEHNR, CDR2 FQNEAQ (reference sequence). Trimming stripped 6 bases from V and 0 bases from J, with 11 bases between. CDR3 DNA sequence: TGTGCCAGCAGTCATGGCCCCATGAACACTGAAGCTTTCTTT. It specifies CASSHGPMNTEAFF. Combining the CDR3 with reference TRBV7-9 and TRBJ1-1 gives the whole variable domain DTGVSQNPRHKITKRGQNVTFRCDPISEHNRLYWYRQTLGQGPEFLTYFQNEAQLEKSRLLSDRFSAERPKGSFSTLEIQRTEQGDSAMYLCASSHGPMNTEAFFGQGTRLTVV.

This chain connects TRBV5-4 to TRBJ2-1, with 9 bases matching TRBD2. V was clipped by 4 bases and J by 0 bases; unmatched bases: 8. The CDR3 contains 17 residues. CDR1 is SGHNT, CDR2 YYREEE, per germline (reference sequence). In DNA form, the CDR3 reads TGTGCCAGCAGCGCCCCGGGAGCGGGGGGCTCCTACAATGAGCAGTTCTTC. It yields the protein CASSAPGAGGSYNEQFF.

The chain has TRBV27 and TRBJ2-7; TRBD1 matches 8 bases. Germline CDR1 MNHEY, CDR2 SMNVEV (reference sequence). CDR3 size: 13 residues. The ends lost 5 bases at V and 5 bases at J; junction bases unmatched: 5. The CDR3 sequence is CASSRQGAHEQYF. The CDR3 DNA reads TGTGCCAGCAGTCGCCAGGGGGCCCACGAGCAGTACTTC.

The chain uses TRBV29-1 and TRBJ2-1, with 12 bases identical to TRBD2. Germline loops: CDR1 SQVTM, CDR2 ANQGSEA. Unmatched junction bases numbered 8, after V lost 3 bases and J lost 8 bases. The CDR3 has 15 amino acids. CDR3: CSVDSSGRAVYEQFF. For the CDR3, the DNA is TGCAGCGTTGACTCTAGCGGGAGGGCCGTCTATGAGCAGTTCTTC.

As to this clone: Other DNA sequences in this sample translate to the same CDR3. V gene TRBV30 combines with J gene TRBJ2-7; a possible D gene is TRBD2 (5 bases). CDR3 length: 13 amino acids. V lost 0 bases and J lost 4, with 10 bases in between. Per the germline V gene, CDR1 is GTSNPN and CDR2 is SVGIG (reference sequence). As DNA, the CDR3 is TGTGCCTGGAGTGTAACCGGCGGGTACGAGCAGTACTTC. Translated: CAWSVTGGYEQYF.